The 6 T cell receptor beta chains reported below all come from one sample, sequenced in a study of response to subunit inactivated influenza vaccine (dated by TCRdb to the late 2010s). The receptor library was made with RT-PCR. The instrument given in TCRdb is Illumina HiSeq 2500. Starting from the raw public reads, TCRdb applied fastp trimming at Q25, assembled clones with MiXCR and retained in-frame beta chains. All rows with the same CDR3 protein become a single entry with the most common DNA and genes. This sample gives 450,000 to 600,000 distinct CDR3 sequences in total; approximately 7.2% of them show up just once. Jointly, the top ten make up roughly 13% of the sample. The sample in question was PBMCs from blood, obtained about 23 months after vaccination. These TCRs come from a man aged 50 to 69 who received an inactivated influenza vaccine. Donor details come from another sample of the same person, matched by shared clones.

This clonotype was detected ten times or more. The CDR3 loop is CASSEGLAGVEQFF. CDR3 nucleotides: TGTGCCAGCAGTGAGGGGCTAGCGGGAGTTGAGCAGTTCTTC. The chain employs TRBV2 and TRBJ2-1; 10 positions match TRBD2. The CDR3 is 14 amino acids. J lost 9 bases, V lost 3 bases, and 5 bases had no gene match. Looked up from germline, CDR1 is SNHLY and CDR2 is FYNNEI.

This clonotype was seen at least ten times. The rearrangement uses TRBV12-3 or TRBV12-4 and TRBJ2-7, with TRBD2 as a possible D gene (5 bases). Trimming cost V 4 bases and J 2 bases, with 12 bases left between them. CDR3 length: 14 residues. DNA for the CDR3: TGTGCCAGCAGTTCGGGGAGAACCACCTACGAGCAGTACTTC. Amino acid sequence: CASSSGRTTYEQYF.

V is TRBV10-3 and J is TRBJ1-1; 8 bases match TRBD1. V was clipped by 5 bases and J by 4 bases; unmatched bases: 6. The CDR3 sequence is 14 residues long. Per germline, CDR1 ENHRY and CDR2 SYGVKD. The CDR3 loop reads CAISYNRGATEAFF. The DNA of the CDR3 is TGTGCCATCAGTTACAACAGGGGGGCCACTGAAGCTTTCTTT.

This clonotype has a handful of counts. This chain links TRBV11-2 with TRBJ1-2; D is ambiguous. Germline V gene data show CDR1 as SGHAT and CDR2 as FQNNGV. The CDR3 contains 14 residues. V was trimmed by 0 bases and J by 4 bases, leaving 9 bases between them. CDR3 sequence: CASSLDYQVYGYTF. In DNA form, the CDR3 reads TGTGCCAGCAGCTTAGATTACCAGGTCTATGGCTACACCTTC.

The chain links TRBV6-1 to TRBJ1-5; D might be TRBD1 (6 bases). The CDR3 is 13 amino acids. V was trimmed by 4 bases and J by 8 bases, leaving 12 bases between them. Germline V gene sequence: CDR1 MNHNS, CDR2 SASEGT. CDR3 sequence reads: CASSVQDRKPQHF. The CDR3 DNA reads as TGTGCCAGCAGTGTTCAAGACAGGAAGCCCCAGCATTTT.

The rearrangement uses TRBV20-1 and TRBJ2-1; 7 bases line up with TRBD2. The V gene end was trimmed by 2 bases and the J gene end by 4 bases; junction bases not matched to a gene: 8. CDR3 size: 15 residues. Per the germline V gene, CDR1 is DFQATT and CDR2 is SNEGSKA (reference sequence). The CDR3 nucleotides are TGCAGTGCTAGACTTTTGGGACTACTTTACAATGAGCAGTTCTTC. Translated: CSARLLGLLYNEQFF.